This T cell receptor (beta chain) was profiled in a study of cytomegalovirus exposure and HLA in healthy donors. Study observations and caveats: Rare sequences made up most TCRs, while some public TCRs were found in many donors. A later analysis, which compared TCR beta chains of equal frequency, found the HLA-associated ones more clonally expanded. Segments of the TCR beta V type were, in most cases, productive about 90% or about 30% of the time in an earlier analysis.

The V end lost 2 bases, the J end lost 2 bases, and 16 bases lay between the germline ends. CDR1 is MNHNY, CDR2 SVGAGI, per germline (reference sequence). This CDR3 has 16 amino acids. With 60 Vbeta and 13 Jbeta primers, the PCR was carried out. Clones were sequenced by immunoSEQ multiplex PCR, and TCRdb holds only the in-frame ones, with some missing. In the table there are about 150,000 clones, more than 75% of which are singletons. With respect to this clone: Its specificity is not known.

Sample: PBMCs. The chain uses TRBV6-6 and TRBJ2-7; a weak D match, TRBD2 (5 bases). The sequence was collected from a man younger than 45 in good health and CMV-seropositive. For the CDR3, the DNA is TGTGCCAGCAGTTACCCCCCCGGGGTACCTACCTACGAGCAGTACTTC. Translating it yields CASSYPPGVPTYEQYF.